The entry that follows covers one TCR beta chain sequence. This sample was taken from a study of early stage breast cancer tumors. Libraries were prepared by immunoSEQ multiplex PCR; TCRdb keeps only in-frame clonotypes and omits some of them. The table shows around 71,000 clones, with around four fifths occurring only once. Sequences were obtained from blood. The receptor was isolated from a person between 55 and 70 years old with breast cancer.

The CDR3 sequence: CASSLVPSGGNEQFF. The CDR3 DNA reads TGTGCCAGCAGCTTAGTCCCTAGCGGGGGCAATGAGCAGTTCTTC. The chain joins TRBV7-9 to TRBJ2-1; 10 bases match TRBD2. V gave up 1 base and J gave up 6 bases; unmatched junction bases: 3. Germline loops: CDR1 SEHNR, CDR2 FQNEAQ (reference sequence). CDR3 length equals 15 residues.